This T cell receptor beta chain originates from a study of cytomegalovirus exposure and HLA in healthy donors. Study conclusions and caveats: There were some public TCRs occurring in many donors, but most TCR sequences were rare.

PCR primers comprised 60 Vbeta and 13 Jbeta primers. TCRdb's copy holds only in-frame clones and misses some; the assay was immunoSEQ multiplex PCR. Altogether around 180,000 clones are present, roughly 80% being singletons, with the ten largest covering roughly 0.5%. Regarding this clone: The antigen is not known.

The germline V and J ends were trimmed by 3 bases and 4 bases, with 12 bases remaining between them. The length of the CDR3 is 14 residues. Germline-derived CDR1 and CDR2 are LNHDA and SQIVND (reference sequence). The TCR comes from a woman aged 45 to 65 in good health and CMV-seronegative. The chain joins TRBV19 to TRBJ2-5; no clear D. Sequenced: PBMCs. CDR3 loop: CASSITSLGETQYF. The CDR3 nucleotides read TGTGCCAGTAGTATCACTTCACTTGGAGAGACCCAGTACTTC. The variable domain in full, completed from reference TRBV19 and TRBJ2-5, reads DGGITQSPKYLFRKEGQNVTLSCEQNLNHDAMYWYRQDPGQGLRLIYYSQIVNDFQKGDIAEGYSVSREKKESFPLTVTSAQKNPTAFYLCASSITSLGETQYFGPGTRLLVL.